Listed below are T cell receptor beta chains from one sample, sequenced in a study of a mutant IDH1 vaccine in newly diagnosed glioma. Their antigens remain unidentified. TCRdb's table, derived via immunoSEQ multiplex PCR, lists solely in-frame clones and lacks some. The data contain approximately 33,000 clones, around 75% of them singletons. This specimen consisted of PBMCs, obtained from a glioma patient whose treatment included an IDH1 peptide vaccine. All receptors come from a man aged 40-55 years with glioma. The CDR3 runs from the conserved cysteine through the conserved F or W. A D gene is named only where the DNA matches it firmly. Clone size, where shown, is once, few, many, or a class for clones that have expanded.

J	size	D	length	V	DNA	CDR3
TRBJ2-7	-	TRBD2	18	TRBV4-1	TGCGCCAGCAGCCAAGCGGGACTAGCGGGGGAAAAATCCTACGAGCAGTACTTC	CASSQAGLAGEKSYEQYF
TRBJ2-7	-	TRBD2	15	TRBV6-5	TGTGCCAGCAGTTTACTAGCGGGGATAACCTACGAGCAGTACTTC	CASSLLAGITYEQYF
TRBJ1-1	few	-	13	TRBV6-5	TGTGCCAGCAGCCGTACAGGGTGGACTGAAGCTTTCTTT	CASSRTGWTEAFF
TRBJ1-1	-	-	13	TRBV9	TGTGCCAGCAGCGTAGAGGATGGGACTGAAGCTTTCTTT	CASSVEDGTEAFF
TRBJ2-3	-	TRBD2	12	TRBV11-2	TGTGCCAGCAGACGGGGGGTAGATACGCAGTATTTT	CASRRGVDTQYF
TRBJ2-2	few	-	12	TRBV27	TGTGCCAGCAGTTCCCCCACCGGGGAGCTGTTTTTT	CASSSPTGELFF
TRBJ1-2	-	TRBD1	15	TRBV7-2	TGTGCCAGCAGCTTAGCCGGACAGGGTAACTATGGCTACACCTTC	CASSLAGQGNYGYTF
TRBJ1-1	-	-	16	TRBV27	TGTGCCAGCATGGGGTGGGGCGTATCGGTGGACACTGAAGCTTTCTTT	CASMGWGVSVDTEAFF
TRBJ1-2	-	TRBD1	13	TRBV25-1	TGTGCCAGCAGTGCCCGGACAGGGGGAGGCTACACCTTC	CASSARTGGGYTF
TRBJ2-3	-	-	15	TRBV30	TGTGCCTGGAGTTTGACAGGCGTTATGCTGCGACCGCAGTATTTT	CAWSLTGVMLRPQYF
TRBJ1-2	once	-	15	TRBV19	TGTGCCAGTAGTACCCGGGGCTATCCTAACTATGGCTACACCTTC	CASSTRGYPNYGYTF
TRBJ1-4	medium-sized	TRBD1	15	TRBV9	TGTGCCAGCAGCGGCCGACGGGACAGGAGTGAAAAACTGTTTTTT	CASSGRRDRSEKLFF
TRBJ1-2	-	TRBD1	15	TRBV5-6	TGTGCCAGCAGCTTGGCCTGGACAGGGGTCGGTGGCTACACCTTC	CASSLAWTGVGGYTF
TRBJ1-5	once	-	11	TRBV6-5	TGTGCCCGATCGGCGGGATGGTCCCAGCATTTT	CARSAGWSQHF
TRBJ2-2	-	-	15	TRBV7-2	TGTGCCAGCAGAAAAGGGGGGATTAACACCGGGGAGCTGTTTTTT	CASRKGGINTGELFF
TRBJ2-3	-	-	15	TRBV10-1	TGCGCCAGCAGTGAGTCGATTTGGGTTCGAGATACGCAGTATTTT	CASSESIWVRDTQYF
TRBJ2-1	-	-	11	TRBV5-8	TGTGCCAGCAGCCCTATGGGCGAGCAGTTCTTC	CASSPMGEQFF
TRBJ2-1	-	TRBD2	17	TRBV5-1	TGCGCCAGCAGCTTGGGACTAGCGCGCATTTTCTACAATGAGCAGTTCTTC	CASSLGLARIFYNEQFF
TRBJ2-3	-	TRBD2	15	TRBV27	TGTGCCAGCAGTTTTGGCAGCGGGAGTTCAGATACGCAGTATTTT	CASSFGSGSSDTQYF
TRBJ2-6	few	-	16	TRBV5-1	TGCGCCAGCAGCCCATCCCTGTTAAGTGGGGCCAACGTCCTGACTTTC	CASSPSLLSGANVLTF
TRBJ2-3	-	TRBD2	18	TRBV10-2	TGCGCCAGCAGTGCGACTAGCGGGGGTTCACCTTACACAGATACGCAGTATTTT	CASSATSGGSPYTDTQYF
TRBJ2-5	-	TRBD1	13	TRBV2	TGTGCCAGCAAGGGACAGGGGGAAGAGACCCAGTACTTC	CASKGQGEETQYF
TRBJ1-1	-	TRBD1	14	TRBV6-5	TGTGCCAGCAGTTACAAAAAGACAGGGGCTGAAGCTTTCTTT	CASSYKKTGAEAFF
TRBJ1-1	-	-	13	TRBV5-1	TGCGCCAGCAGCAGGCCCCCGAGCACTGAAGCTTTCTTT	CASSRPPSTEAFF
TRBJ2-1	-	-	16	TRBV5-1	TGCGCCAGCAGACTGGCGGCGGGTTCCTCCTACAATGAGCAGTTCTTC	CASRLAAGSSYNEQFF
TRBJ2-7	-	-	14	TRBV5-1	TGCGCCAGCAGCTTGCCCACGGGGTCCTACGAGCAGTACTTC	CASSLPTGSYEQYF
TRBJ1-5	once	-	16	TRBV28	TGTGCCAGCAGCCCCTCCAGGGCGCCCTGGGGTCAGCCCCAGCATTTT	CASSPSRAPWGQPQHF
TRBJ1-2	-	TRBD1	15	TRBV5-1	TGCGCCAGCAGGATCGGGACAGCGAATAACTATGGCTACACCTTC	CASRIGTANNYGYTF
TRBJ2-7	-	TRBD1	13	TRBV25-1	TGTGCCAGCAGTAATAGGGGGCTCTACGAGCAGTACTTC	CASSNRGLYEQYF
TRBJ1-4	medium-sized	-	14	TRBV6-1	TGTGCCAGCAGTACGGGGGGGATTAATGAAAAACTGTTTTTT	CASSTGGINEKLFF
TRBJ2-3	medium-sized	-	16	TRBV9	TGTGCCAGCAGCGTTGGTCACCGCATGGGAACAGATACGCAGTATTTT	CASSVGHRMGTDTQYF
TRBJ1-1	-	-	12	TRBV19	TGTGCCAGTAGGGACAGGAACACTGAAGCTTTCTTT	CASRDRNTEAFF
TRBJ1-3	-	-	15	TRBV14	TGTGCCAGCAGCCAAATGAAGGGTCCCGGAAACACCATATATTTT	CASSQMKGPGNTIYF
TRBJ2-1	-	TRBD1	15	TRBV6-5	TGTGCCAGCAGTTACTCATGGACAGGGTCCAATGAGCAGTTCTTC	CASSYSWTGSNEQFF
TRBJ2-1	-	TRBD2	17	TRBV29-1	TGCAGCGTTTTGGGACTAGCGGGAGTCAAGCATCCGAGTGAGCAGTTCTTC	CSVLGLAGVKHPSEQFF
TRBJ2-3	-	-	15	TRBV9	TGTGCCAGCAGCGTAAAGGACTGGGACACAGATACGCAGTATTTT	CASSVKDWDTDTQYF
TRBJ2-4	-	TRBD2	16	TRBV4-3	TGCGCCAGCAGCCAAGTGGCTAGCGGGAACCTAAACATTCAGTACTTC	CASSQVASGNLNIQYF
TRBJ2-1	-	TRBD2	12	TRBV14	TGTGCCAGCGGGAGGGCCTACAATGAGCAGTTCTTC	CASGRAYNEQFF
TRBJ1-1	few	TRBD1	15	TRBV6-6	TGTGCCAGCAGTAACCGGGACAGACAGAAGTCTGAAGCTTTCTTT	CASSNRDRQKSEAFF
TRBJ2-1	few	-	14	TRBV7-8	TGTGCCAGCAGTTCACCCTCAGAAGGTAATGAGCAGTTCTTC	CASSSPSEGNEQFF
TRBJ2-7	-	TRBD2	14	TRBV14	TGTGCCACCTGCTTAGCGGGAGGATCCTACGAGCAGTACTTC	CATCLAGGSYEQYF
TRBJ1-2	-	TRBD1	16	TRBV4-1	TGCGCCAGCAGCCAAGAGTCGGGACAGGGGGCCGGGGGCTACACCTTC	CASSQESGQGAGGYTF
TRBJ1-3	-	-	17	TRBV4-1	TGCGCCAGCAGCCAAGAAGTGGGACTGTCGTCTGGAAACACCATATATTTT	CASSQEVGLSSGNTIYF
TRBJ1-5	-	TRBD1	14	TRBV5-6	TGTGCCAGCAGCTTGTTGACAGGGGATCAGCCCCAGCATTTT	CASSLLTGDQPQHF
TRBJ2-3	-	-	15	TRBV5-4	TGTGCCAGCAGCTTGGGCACCACTAGCACAGATACGCAGTATTTT	CASSLGTTSTDTQYF
TRBJ2-2	-	-	14	TRBV4-3	TGCGCCAGCAGCCAATCCCCGGGTACCGGGGAGCTGTTTTTT	CASSQSPGTGELFF
TRBJ1-5	few	-	13	TRBV5-1	TGCGCCAGCAGCTTCGACGGTCATCAGCCCCAGCATTTT	CASSFDGHQPQHF
TRBJ2-6	-	TRBD1	15	TRBV6-5	TGTGCCAGCAGTCGAACAGGGGATGGGGCCAACGTCCTGACTTTC	CASSRTGDGANVLTF
TRBJ2-5	-	-	14	TRBV5-8	TGTGCCAGCAGCCGAAAGACCTGGGGAGAGACCCAGTACTTC	CASSRKTWGETQYF
TRBJ2-7	-	-	15	TRBV5-6	TGTGCCAGCAGCTTGGGGCCTGGGGGCCACTACGAGCAGTACTTC	CASSLGPGGHYEQYF
TRBJ2-7	-	-	14	TRBV2	TGTGCCAGCAGTAAAGAGGGAGGAACCTACGAGCAGTACTTC	CASSKEGGTYEQYF
TRBJ2-1	-	TRBD2	14	TRBV6-4	TGTGCCAGCAGTGAAGGACTAGCGGCCAATAAGCAGTTCTTC	CASSEGLAANKQFF
TRBJ2-3	-	-	12	TRBV5-1	TGCGCCAGCAGCTTGGCCACAGATACGCAGTATTTT	CASSLATDTQYF
TRBJ1-6	-	-	15	TRBV5-6	TGTGCCAGCAGTTCAACGGGACACATTAATTCACCCCTCCACTTT	CASSSTGHINSPLHF